The 29 T cell receptor beta chains reported below all come from one sample, sequenced in a study of T cell responses to AZD1222 COVID-19 vaccine. Measured with immunoSEQ multiplex PCR; TCRdb has only the in-frame clones, and not every one. The table shows approximately 90,000 clones, with 80% to 90% occurring only once. Sequencing used peripheral blood, obtained on day 0 of AZD1222 vaccination. The source is an adult in good health.

V and J are TRBV18 and TRBJ2-7; the D is unclear. The germline V gene has CDR1 KGHSH and CDR2 LQKENI. V was cut by 0 bases and J by 6 bases, with 9 bases left in between. The CDR3 is made up of 13 amino acids. The DNA for the CDR3 is TGTGCCAGCTCACCACCTGCACGCGGCGAGCAGTACTTC. Amino acids: CASSPPARGEQYF.

V usage is TRBV5-6 and J usage is TRBJ2-7; unclear D gene. Trimming stripped 2 bases from V and 5 bases from J, with 5 bases between. This CDR3 region has 11 residues. Germline CDR1 is SGHDT and CDR2 is YYEEEE. Here the CDR3 reads CASSFENEQYF. The CDR3 DNA is TGTGCCAGCAGCTTTGAGAACGAGCAGTACTTC.

V gene TRBV24-1 combines with J gene TRBJ2-3; D may be TRBD2 (6 bases). Germline loops: CDR1 KGHDR, CDR2 SFDVKD. V lost 4 bases, J lost 3 bases, and 22 bases lay in between. CDR3 size: 18 residues. The CDR3 DNA follows: TGTGCCACCAGTGAAGGTGGGACTCGCGGGTCCGTTACAGATACGCAGTATTTT. Protein product: CATSEGGTRGSVTDTQYF.

The CDR3 reads CASSLATNTEAFF. For the CDR3, the DNA is TGTGCCAGCAGTTTAGCCACCAACACTGAAGCTTTCTTT. The chain joins TRBV12-3 or TRBV12-4 to TRBJ1-1; D remains ambiguous. This CDR3 has 13 amino acids. Trimming stripped 0 bases from V and 2 bases from J, with 4 bases between.

The genes are TRBV5-1 and TRBJ2-1; the match to TRBD2 covers 9 bases. Germline lookup yields CDR1 SGHRS and CDR2 YFSETQ. With V trimmed by 1 base and J by 5 bases, 10 bases remained unmatched. The CDR3 has 17 residues. The CDR3 sequence is CASSLTDFSSGNNEQFF. As DNA, the CDR3 is TGCGCCAGCAGCTTGACCGATTTTTCTAGCGGGAACAATGAGCAGTTCTTC.

This rearrangement joins TRBV12-3 or TRBV12-4 to TRBJ1-2; D may be TRBD1 (5 bases). CDR3 length: 13 amino acids. Trimming removed 8 bases from V and 7 bases from J, with 17 bases in between. The CDR3 bases are TGTGCCAGCGGGGCGGGACCCAAGGCTGGCTACACCTTC. Protein: CASGAGPKAGYTF.

The V call is TRBV28, the J call TRBJ2-7; D unresolved. V gave up 3 bases and J gave up 3 bases, with 6 bases separating them. The CDR3 spans 12 residues. Germline CDR1 and CDR2: MDHEN and SYDVKM. Here the CDR3 reads CASSLVRYEQYF. As DNA, the CDR3 is TGTGCCAGCAGTTTGGTGCGCTACGAGCAGTACTTC.

This chain's CDR3 is CASSQKPLAGSSYNSPLHF. The DNA of the CDR3 is TGCGCCAGCAGCCAAAAACCCCTGGCAGGGAGCTCCTATAATTCACCCCTCCACTTT. This chain uses TRBV5-1 with TRBJ1-6, with D perhaps matching TRBD1 (5 bases). Per the germline V gene, CDR1 is SGHRS and CDR2 is YFSETQ. V was clipped by 4 bases and J by 0 bases, with 20 bases between them. This CDR3 has 19 residues.

The chain combines TRBV19 with TRBJ1-3; perhaps TRBD1 as D (6 bases). Germline V lookup: CDR1 LNHDA, CDR2 SQIVND (reference sequence). The V end was cut by 7 bases, the J end by 0 bases, with 16 bases between. The CDR3 loop spans 16 amino acids. The CDR3 coding sequence is TGTGCCAGTACCCCGGGAGGGGGATTCTCTGGAAACACCATATATTTT. Translation: CASTPGGGFSGNTIYF.

This chain uses TRBV18 with TRBJ2-1; unclear D gene. This CDR3 spans 13 amino acids. Germline loops: CDR1 KGHSH, CDR2 LQKENI. Between the trimmed V and J ends, which lost 1 base and 7 bases, there was a span of 8 bases. The CDR3 sequence is CASSPRVENEQFF. CDR3 DNA: TGTGCCAGCTCACCACGGGTGGAGAATGAGCAGTTCTTC.

J is TRBJ2-7 and V is TRBV15, with D possibly TRBD2 on 6 matching bases. The germline gives CDR1 LNHNV, CDR2 YYDKDF (reference sequence). This CDR3 has 12 residues. Trimming cost V 5 bases and J 6 bases, with 11 bases left between them. This chain's CDR3 is CATSGGEGEQYF. The CDR3 DNA is TGTGCCACCAGCGGAGGGGAAGGCGAGCAGTACTTC.

The rearrangement uses TRBV28 and TRBJ1-2, with D tentatively TRBD1 (6 bases). V was cut by 4 bases and J by 4 bases, with 16 bases left in between. Germline V gene lookup returns CDR1 MDHEN and CDR2 SYDVKM. This CDR3 has 15 amino acids. DNA of the CDR3: TGTGCCAGCAGTTCCCCGGGACAAAGCTCCTATGGCTACACCTTC. Amino acids: CASSSPGQSSYGYTF.

CDR3 coding DNA: TGTGCCAGCAGCCCCGGGACAGGGGTCTCACCCCTCCACTTT. This encodes CASSPGTGVSPLHF. V is TRBV28 and J is TRBJ1-6, with 10 bases aligning to TRBD1. Germline V lookup: CDR1 MDHEN, CDR2 SYDVKM. The trim removed 6 bases at V and 10 bases at J, leaving 6 bases unmatched. This CDR3 is built from 14 residues.

The chain recombines TRBV28 with TRBJ2-5, with 8 bases fitting TRBD2. The CDR3 is 15 residues long. The V gene's germline CDR1 is MDHEN and CDR2 SYDVKM. The trim removed 2 bases at V and 4 bases at J, leaving 6 bases unmatched. This chain's CDR3 is CASSLTGREGETQYF. As DNA, the CDR3 is TGTGCCAGCAGTTTAACGGGCCGGGAGGGAGAGACCCAGTACTTC.

CDR3 DNA sequence: TGCGCCAGCAGCTTGGGGACTAGCGGGATAAACATTCAGTACTTC. Translated: CASSLGTSGINIQYF. This rearrangement joins TRBV5-1 to TRBJ2-4; 12 nucleotides agree with TRBD2. CDR3 length equals 15 residues. CDR1 is SGHRS and CDR2 is YFSETQ in the germline V gene. V lost 0 bases to trimming and J lost 6 bases; unmatched junction nucleotides: 1.

The rearrangement joins TRBV7-8 to TRBJ2-3; 10 nucleotides line up with TRBD1. The CDR3 loop spans 16 amino acids. Germline-derived CDR1 and CDR2 are SGHVS and FQNEAQ. J was trimmed by 5 bases and V by 3 bases; bases with no gene match: 8. CDR3 amino acids: CASSFSGTGALDTQYF. DNA of the CDR3: TGTGCCAGCAGCTTTTCCGGGACAGGGGCTTTAGATACGCAGTATTTT. Full variable domain (missing parts from reference TRBV7-8 and TRBJ2-3): GAGVSQSPRYKVAKRGQDVALRCDPISGHVSLFWYQQALGQGPEFLTYFQNEAQLDKSGLPSDRFFAERPEGSVSTLKIQRTQQEDSAVYLCASSFSGTGALDTQYFGPGTRLTVL.

The gene calls are TRBV7-2 and TRBJ2-2; 10 positions match TRBD2. V lost 4 bases to trimming and J lost 6 bases; unmatched junction nucleotides: 2. This CDR3 spans 14 amino acids. The germline V gene encodes CDR1 SGHTA and CDR2 FQGNSA. CDR3 sequence (DNA): TGTGCCAGCAGCTCCCTAGCGGGAGCCGGGGAGCTGTTTTTT. Translating gives CASSSLAGAGELFF. Full variable domain (rest looked up from reference TRBV7-2 and TRBJ2-2): GAGVSQSPSNKVTEKGKDVELRCDPISGHTALYWYRQSLGQGLEFLIYFQGNSAPDKSGLPSDRFSAERTGGSVSTLTIQRTQQEDSAVYLCASSSLAGAGELFFGEGSRLTVL.

The rearrangement joins TRBV7-3 to TRBJ2-7, with D tentatively TRBD2 (5 bases). Trimming took off 1 base at V and 5 bases at J, with 9 bases between the two ends. CDR3 length equals 13 residues. Germline CDR1 reads SGHTA; CDR2 reads FQGTGA. CDR3 bases: TGTGCCAGCAGCTTAAGGACTGCAGACGAGCAGTACTTC. Amino acids: CASSLRTADEQYF.

The CDR3 loop reads CASSFDYRGVQYF. CDR3 sequence (DNA): TGTGCCAGCAGCTTCGATTACAGGGGCGTGCAGTACTTC. This chain connects TRBV11-2 to TRBJ2-7, with 7 bases fitting TRBD1. Germline V gene lookup returns CDR1 SGHAT and CDR2 FQNNGV. The ends lost 3 bases at V and 9 bases at J; junction bases unmatched: 8. This CDR3 region has 13 residues.

This clone was counted between two and nine times. This chain connects TRBV20-1 to TRBJ1-2, with a possible D match to TRBD1 (5 bases). Germline CDR1 is DFQATT and CDR2 is SNEGSKA (reference sequence). The V gene lost 3 bases and the J gene lost 8 bases, with 10 bases spanning the gap. The CDR3 covers 11 residues. The CDR3 coding sequence is TGCAGTGCTAGGGGGGAGTGGGGCTACACCTTC. Translation gives CSARGEWGYTF.

This chain joins TRBV27 and TRBJ2-7; D may be TRBD2 (6 bases). This CDR3 is built from 15 residues. The V and J ends lost 8 bases and 0 bases respectively, with 17 bases between them. The V gene's germline CDR1 is MNHEY and CDR2 SMNVEV (reference sequence). The CDR3 nucleotides read TGTGCCAGCGCTAGAAAGGGGACTGGCTCCTACGAGCAGTACTTC. Its translation is CASARKGTGSYEQYF.

CDR3 DNA sequence: TGTGCCAGTACTCAGGGGAGGGTGGGCAATCAGCCCCAGCATTTT. Encoded protein: CASTQGRVGNQPQHF. V gene TRBV19 combines with J gene TRBJ1-5; a possible D gene is TRBD1 (6 bases). The CDR3 contains 15 residues. Germline CDR1 reads LNHDA; CDR2 reads SQIVND (reference sequence). V lost 7 bases to trimming and J lost 2 bases, with 15 bases between them.

The V call is TRBV28, the J call TRBJ1-2; no clear D. The length of the CDR3 is 10 residues. Germline V gives CDR1 MDHEN, CDR2 SYDVKM. The V and J ends lost 9 bases and 6 bases respectively, with 8 bases between them. Here the CDR3 reads CASRQNGYTF. In DNA form, the CDR3 reads TGTGCCAGTCGACAAAATGGCTACACCTTC.

The rearrangement uses TRBV7-8 and TRBJ1-1, with D uncertain. The CDR3 has 13 amino acids. The germline V and J ends were trimmed by 4 bases and 4 bases, with 10 bases remaining between them. CDR1 is SGHVS, CDR2 FQNEAQ, per germline. For the CDR3, the DNA is TGTGCCAGCAGCTCAAACAGCGGCACTGAAGCTTTCTTT. Protein product: CASSSNSGTEAFF.

Comments on this clone: Germline and junction disagree at one end, which may indicate a read error. The genes are TRBV29-1 and TRBJ2-7; unclear D gene. The CDR3 is made up of 11 amino acids. Germline CDR1 SQVTM, CDR2 ANQGSEA. The CDR3 nucleotides are TGCAGCGCTGAAAGTTCCTACGAGCAGTACTTC. The encoded protein is CSAESSYEQYF.

The V gene is TRBV6-5, the J gene TRBJ1-1; a weak D match, TRBD1 (6 bases). The germline V and J ends were trimmed by 4 bases and 9 bases, with 15 bases remaining between them. The CDR3 contains 13 residues. Germline V gene lookup returns CDR1 MNHEY and CDR2 SVGAGI. This CDR3 reads CASSSSPQGQAFF. The CDR3 DNA is TGTGCCAGCAGTTCCTCTCCTCAGGGGCAAGCTTTCTTT.

The chain is built from TRBV30 and TRBJ2-7; tentative D call: TRBD1 (6 bases). There are 12 residues in the CDR3. The V and J ends lost 8 bases and 4 bases respectively, with 15 bases between them. Per the germline V gene, CDR1 is GTSNPN and CDR2 is SVGIG (reference sequence). As DNA, the CDR3 is TGTGCCCAGGGGAAAAATAGGTACGAGCAGTACTTC. This translates into CAQGKNRYEQYF.

This clone came up a few times. This chain connects TRBV9 to TRBJ2-7; the match to TRBD1 covers 7 bases. Germline V gene sequence: CDR1 SGDLS, CDR2 YYNGEE. This CDR3 has 14 residues. V dropped 6 bases and J dropped 1; count of bases not matched to a gene: 7. CDR3 loop: CASNAQGQSYEQYF. The DNA of the CDR3 is TGTGCCAGCAACGCACAGGGGCAGTCCTACGAGCAGTACTTC.

The chain recombines TRBV6-5 with TRBJ1-3; TRBD1 agrees at 8 bases. From germline, CDR1 is MNHEY and CDR2 SVGAGI. This CDR3 is 15 amino acids long. V dropped 5 bases and J dropped 4; count of bases not matched to a gene: 7. The CDR3 reads CASSRQGLSGNTIYF. The CDR3 DNA reads TGTGCCAGCAGTCGACAGGGGCTTTCGGGAAACACCATATATTTT.